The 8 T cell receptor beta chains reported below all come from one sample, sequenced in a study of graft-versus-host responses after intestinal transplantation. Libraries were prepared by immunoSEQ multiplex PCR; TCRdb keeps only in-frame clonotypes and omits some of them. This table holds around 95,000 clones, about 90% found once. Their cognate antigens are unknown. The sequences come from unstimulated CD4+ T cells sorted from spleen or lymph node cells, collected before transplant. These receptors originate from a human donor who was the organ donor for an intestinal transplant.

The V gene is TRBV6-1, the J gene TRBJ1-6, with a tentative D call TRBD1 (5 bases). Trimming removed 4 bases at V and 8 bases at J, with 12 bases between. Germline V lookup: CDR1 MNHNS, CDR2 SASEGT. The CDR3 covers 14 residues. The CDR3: CASSAQGMDSPLHF. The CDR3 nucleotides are TGTGCCAGCAGTGCTCAGGGTATGGATTCACCCCTCCACTTT.

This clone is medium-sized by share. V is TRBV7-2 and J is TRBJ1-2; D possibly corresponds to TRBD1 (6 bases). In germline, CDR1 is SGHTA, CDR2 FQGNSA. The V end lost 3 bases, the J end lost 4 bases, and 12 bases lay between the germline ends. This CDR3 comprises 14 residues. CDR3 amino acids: CASSFSGGSYGYTF. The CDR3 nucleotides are TGTGCCAGCAGCTTCAGCGGGGGCTCCTATGGCTACACCTTC.

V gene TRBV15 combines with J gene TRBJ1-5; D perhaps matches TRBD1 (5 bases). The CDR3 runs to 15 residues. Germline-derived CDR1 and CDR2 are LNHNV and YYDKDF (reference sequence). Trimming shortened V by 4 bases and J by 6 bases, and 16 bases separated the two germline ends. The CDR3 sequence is CATSINTRGFQPQHF. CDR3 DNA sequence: TGTGCCACCAGCATTAATACAAGGGGTTTTCAGCCCCAGCATTTT. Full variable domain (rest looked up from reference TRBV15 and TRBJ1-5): DAMVIQNPRYQVTQFGKPVTLSCSQTLNHNVMYWYQQKSSQAPKLLFHYYDKDFNNEADTPDNFQSRRPNTSFCFLDIRSPGLGDTAMYLCATSINTRGFQPQHFGDGTRLSIL.

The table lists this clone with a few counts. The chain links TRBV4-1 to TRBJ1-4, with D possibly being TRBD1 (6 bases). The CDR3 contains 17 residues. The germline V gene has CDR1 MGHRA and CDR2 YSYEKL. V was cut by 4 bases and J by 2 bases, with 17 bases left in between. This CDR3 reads CASSRTAGDRTNEKLFF. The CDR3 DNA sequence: TGCGCCAGCAGCCGGACCGCAGGGGACCGGACTAATGAAAAACTGTTTTTT.

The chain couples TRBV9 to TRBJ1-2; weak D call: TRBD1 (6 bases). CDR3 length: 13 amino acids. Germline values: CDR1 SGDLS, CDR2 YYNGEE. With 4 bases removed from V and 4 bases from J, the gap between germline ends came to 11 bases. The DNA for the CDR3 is TGTGCCAGCAGCCCCGGACAGTCCTATGGCTACACCTTC. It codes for CASSPGQSYGYTF.

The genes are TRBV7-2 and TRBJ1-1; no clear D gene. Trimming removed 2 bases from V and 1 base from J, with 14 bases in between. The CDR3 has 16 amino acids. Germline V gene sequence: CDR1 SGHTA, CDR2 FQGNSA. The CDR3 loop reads CASSLWPDLRNTEAFF. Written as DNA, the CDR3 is TGTGCCAGCAGCTTATGGCCGGATTTGCGGAACACTGAAGCTTTCTTT.

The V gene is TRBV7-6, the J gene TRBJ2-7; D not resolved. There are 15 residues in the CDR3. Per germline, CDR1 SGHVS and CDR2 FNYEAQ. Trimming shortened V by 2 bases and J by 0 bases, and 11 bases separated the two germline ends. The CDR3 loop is CASSLLALNSYEQYF. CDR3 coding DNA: TGTGCCAGCAGCTTATTAGCCCTTAACTCCTACGAGCAGTACTTC.

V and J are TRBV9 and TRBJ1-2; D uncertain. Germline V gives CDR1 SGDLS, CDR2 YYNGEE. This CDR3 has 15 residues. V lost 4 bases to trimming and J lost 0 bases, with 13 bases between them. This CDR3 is CASSPTITTNYGYTF. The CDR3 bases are TGTGCCAGCAGCCCTACCATCACTACTAACTATGGCTACACCTTC.